This passage covers 19 T cell receptor beta chains from one sample sequenced in a study of Ad26.COV2.S vaccination and SARS-CoV-2 variants. The table came from immunoSEQ multiplex PCR; TCRdb's copy has only in-frame clones and leaves some out. The sample comprises 440,000 or so clones, about 90% of which are singletons, and about 4.4% rests with the top ten. Treatment of the sample: some 20 received Ad26.COV2.S at low or high dose, single or two shots; a few received placebo; per-sample allocation not given. All samples were drawn on day 63, counting from the first vaccine or placebo injection. The sample here was peripheral blood, taken in a trial of Ad26.COV2.S vaccine versus placebo. These receptors were collected from a person aged 18-60 years who received the Ad26.COV2.S COVID-19 vaccine or a placebo.

The chain is built from TRBV7-8 and TRBJ2-7; TRBD1 matches at 7 bases. CDR1 SGHVS and CDR2 FQNEAQ come from the germline V gene. The CDR3 is 17 residues long. Trimming removed 4 bases from V and 4 bases from J; junction bases left unmatched: 16. The CDR3 bases are TGTGCCAGCAGCTATGGAAGCCCGGCAGGGGGAAGGTACGAGCAGTACTTC. Translation: CASSYGSPAGGRYEQYF.

The J gene is TRBJ2-1, the V gene TRBV10-1, with TRBD2 matching over 9 bases. V shed 5 bases and J 0 bases; nucleotides not matched to a gene: 20. The CDR3 has 21 amino acids. Germline V gene sequence: CDR1 WNHNN, CDR2 SYGVQD (reference sequence). The CDR3 spells CASSLPPGGLAGPSSYNEQFF. CDR3 DNA: TGCGCCAGCAGTCTCCCCCCAGGCGGGCTAGCGGGACCTAGCTCCTACAATGAGCAGTTCTTC.

V usage is TRBV5-1 and J usage is TRBJ2-2; D gene uncertain. The germline V gene has CDR1 SGHRS and CDR2 YFSETQ. This CDR3 contains 14 residues. Trimming took 0 bases from V and 5 from J, leaving 8 bases between them. This chain's CDR3 is CASSLGFNTGELFF. The CDR3 DNA follows: TGCGCCAGCAGCTTGGGGTTTAATACCGGGGAGCTGTTTTTT.

The chain recombines TRBV29-1 with TRBJ2-1; 11 nucleotides agree with TRBD2. V shed 4 bases, J shed 6 bases, and the junction held 5 bases outside the gene matches. Per the germline V gene, CDR1 is SQVTM and CDR2 is ANQGSEA. CDR3 size: 14 residues. The CDR3 loop is CSVARLAGINEQFF. The CDR3 DNA sequence: TGCAGCGTTGCTAGACTAGCGGGAATCAATGAGCAGTTCTTC.

The chain uses TRBV2 and TRBJ2-5; TRBD1 matches at 9 bases. This CDR3 is built from 13 residues. The germline gives CDR1 SNHLY, CDR2 FYNNEI. V trimming: 4 bases; J trimming: 6 bases; junction bases outside the gene matches: 3. CDR3 region: CASSGGTGQTQYF. CDR3 bases: TGTGCCAGCAGTGGCGGGACAGGGCAGACCCAGTACTTC. Supplemented by reference TRBV2 and TRBJ2-5, the full variable domain reads EPEVTQTPSHQVTQMGQEVILRCVPISNHLYFYWYRQILGQKVEFLVSFYNNEISEKSEIFDDQFSVERPDGSNFTLKIRSTKLEDSAMYFCASSGGTGQTQYFGPGTRLLVL.

This chain links TRBV28 with TRBJ1-5; D is unclear. Per germline, CDR1 MDHEN and CDR2 SYDVKM. CDR3 length: 13 amino acids. The V end lost 2 bases, the J end lost 7 bases, and 9 bases lay between the germline ends. CDR3 amino acids: CASSLEDMQPQHF. The DNA of the CDR3 is TGTGCCAGCAGTTTAGAGGATATGCAGCCCCAGCATTTT.

The chain employs TRBV6-4 and TRBJ2-3, with 9 bases matching TRBD2. Germline trimming cut 0 bases from V and 4 bases from J; bases unmatched to any gene: 5. This CDR3 comprises 16 residues. CDR1 and CDR2 from the germline V gene are MRHNA and SNTAGT. The CDR3 DNA reads TGTGCCAGCAGTGACTCGATGGCGGGAGGGGCAGATACGCAGTATTTT. Its protein product is CASSDSMAGGADTQYF.

The count of this clone is one. The chain employs TRBV15 and TRBJ2-3; D call uncertain. Trimming removed 5 bases from V and 2 bases from J, with 20 bases in between. Germline-derived CDR1 and CDR2 are LNHNV and YYDKDF (reference sequence). This CDR3 spans 17 amino acids. The CDR3 nucleotides are TGTGCCACCAGCCCAGATCAGGAGAAGCTTAACACAGATACGCAGTATTTT. Translating it yields CATSPDQEKLNTDTQYF.

This clone was seen a single time. The chain combines TRBV28 with TRBJ2-2; 9 positions match TRBD1. V was pared by 8 bases and J by 7 bases, with 11 bases of the junction left unmatched. This CDR3 has 15 amino acids. Germline assignment: CDR1 MDHEN and CDR2 SYDVKM. CDR3: CASGLKQGASGELFF. The CDR3 coding sequence is TGTGCCAGCGGACTGAAACAGGGGGCAAGCGGGGAGCTGTTTTTT. The variable domain in full, with the rest retrieved from reference TRBV28 and TRBJ2-2, is DVKVTQSSRYLVKRTGEKVFLECVQDMDHENMFWYRQDPGLGLRLIYFSYDVKMKEKGDIPEGYSVSREKKERFSLILESASTNQTSMYLCASGLKQGASGELFFGEGSRLTVL.

The chain is built from TRBV6-1 and TRBJ2-6; D tentatively reads TRBD1 or TRBD2 (5 bases each). The CDR3 runs 17 residues. V was cut by 4 bases and J by 4 bases, with 17 bases left in between. Germline values: CDR1 MNHNS, CDR2 SASEGT. CDR3 amino acids: CASSGSARGTGANVLTF. CDR3 coding DNA: TGTGCCAGCAGTGGGTCTGCGAGGGGTACAGGGGCCAACGTCCTGACTTTC.

The rearrangement uses TRBV27 and TRBJ2-1, with TRBD2 matching over 10 bases. With V trimmed by 5 bases and J by 5 bases, 9 bases remained unmatched. CDR1 is MNHEY, CDR2 SMNVEV, per germline (reference sequence). The CDR3 has 16 residues. This chain's CDR3 is CASSPTTSGPHNEQFF. The DNA of the CDR3 is TGTGCCAGCAGTCCAACGACTAGCGGGCCCCACAATGAGCAGTTCTTC.

The chain couples TRBV24-1 to TRBJ2-2; possible D gene TRBD1, 6 bases. In germline, CDR1 is KGHDR, CDR2 SFDVKD. The CDR3 is 19 residues long. V lost 4 bases to trimming and J lost 1 base, with 21 bases between them. CDR3 nucleotide sequence: TGTGCCACCAGTGACTTACCTCCCACCAGGGGCGTGAACACCGGGGAGCTGTTTTTT. This encodes CATSDLPPTRGVNTGELFF.

In this sample, this clone turned up once. The chain uses TRBV19 and TRBJ2-5, with unresolved D. This CDR3 comprises 16 residues. The germline V gene encodes CDR1 LNHDA and CDR2 SQIVND (reference sequence). Trimming cost V 3 bases and J 5 bases, with 19 bases left between them. The CDR3 protein is CASSIWASSSRETQYF. CDR3 nucleotide sequence: TGTGCCAGTAGTATTTGGGCTAGTTCATCTAGGGAGACCCAGTACTTC.

A single count supports this clone. The chain combines TRBV4-2 with TRBJ2-5; perhaps TRBD2 as D (6 bases). Per the germline V gene, CDR1 is LGHNA and CDR2 is YNFKEQ. Trimming took 3 bases from V and 4 from J, leaving 12 bases between them. The CDR3 is 14 amino acids. The CDR3 DNA follows: TGTGCCAGCAGCCAGGGGTCGGGAGCAGAGACCCAGTACTTC. Amino acid sequence: CASSQGSGAETQYF.

The rearrangement joins TRBV11-3 to TRBJ2-3, with D perhaps matching TRBD2 (6 bases). The CDR3 runs to 17 residues. V was shortened by 0 bases and J by 10 bases, with 23 bases between the two germline ends. Germline CDR1 reads SGHNT; CDR2 reads YENEEA. For the CDR3, the DNA is TGTGCCAGCAGCTTAGAGTCGGGTATTGGCGGGAAGTCGCCGCAGTATTTT. Its translation: CASSLESGIGGKSPQYF.

This CDR3 is CASSSGLAGGPVGPGELFF. The CDR3 region has the DNA TGCGCCAGCAGCTCAGGACTAGCGGGAGGGCCGGTGGGTCCCGGGGAGCTGTTTTTT. The chain recombines TRBV5-1 with TRBJ2-2; 15 bases fit TRBD2. Germline CDR1 SGHRS, CDR2 YFSETQ. The V segment lost 3 bases and the J segment 6 bases; nucleotides outside the gene matches: 12. The CDR3 spans 19 residues.

The rearrangement uses TRBV6-5 and TRBJ2-5; TRBD2 agrees at 10 bases. The CDR3 has 16 amino acids. Unmatched junction bases numbered 5, after V lost 0 bases and J lost 4 bases. Germline V gene sequence: CDR1 MNHEY, CDR2 SVGAGI. The CDR3, as DNA: TGTGCCAGCAGTTACTCGAGCGGGAGGGGGACAGAGACCCAGTACTTC. This sequence encodes CASSYSSGRGTETQYF.

This clone was counted a single time. The chain is built from TRBV7-3 and TRBJ1-2; 7 bases agree with TRBD1. V trimming: 8 bases; J trimming: 3 bases; junction bases outside the gene matches: 9. This CDR3 spans 14 amino acids. CDR1 is SGHTA, CDR2 FQGTGA, per germline. The CDR3 DNA follows: TGTGCCAGCGCTAAGACAGGGAACGACTATGGCTACACCTTC. As protein: CASAKTGNDYGYTF. The variable domain in full, with the rest retrieved from reference TRBV7-3 and TRBJ1-2, is GAGVSQTPSNKVTEKGKYVELRCDPISGHTALYWYRQSLGQGPEFLIYFQGTGAADDSGLPNDRFFAVRPEGSVSTLKIQRTERGDSAVYLCASAKTGNDYGYTFGSGTRLTVV.

The J gene is TRBJ2-1, the V gene TRBV2; 9 bases agree with TRBD1. V lost 4 bases, J lost 7 bases, and 8 bases stayed unmatched. This CDR3 comprises 15 residues. Looked up from germline, CDR1 is SNHLY and CDR2 is FYNNEI. CDR3 sequence: CASSGDRVVGNEQFF. In DNA form, the CDR3 reads TGTGCCAGCAGTGGGGACAGGGTGGTGGGTAATGAGCAGTTCTTC.